The present entry profiles one TCR beta chain with its context. Across about two dozen US areas, participants ranged in age from 18 to 89 years. Participant-reported clinical history was the basis for cohort assignment. This entry belongs to a study of blood T cell repertoires in COVID-19. Study information: Nucleic acid was either cDNA or gDNA, and it came from T cells, B-cell-depleted T cells, or PBMCs.

Here immunoSEQ multiplex PCR was the method, and the copy in TCRdb shows in-frame clones only, minus some. This table has fewer than 350,000 clones, around 85% appearing once. The clonotype was recovered from a woman in her 40s who had recovered from COVID-19. Sequenced: PBMCs or T cells enriched from blood (not recorded which).

The CDR3 DNA is TGTGCCAGCAGGTCAGAGGGCCTATTGGGCACTGAAGCTTTCTTT. Amino acids: CASRSEGLLGTEAFF. This sequence joins TRBV6-4 and TRBJ1-1; no clear D. Germline V gene lookup returns CDR1 MRHNA and CDR2 SNTAGT. There are 15 residues in the CDR3. The V end was cut by 6 bases, the J end by 4 bases, with 18 bases between.